The 27 T cell receptor beta chains below all came from one sample that was sequenced in a study of PD-1 blockade in classical Hodgkin lymphoma (dated by TCRdb to the early 2020s). The library was prepared using the immunoSEQ multiplex PCR assay. Not all clones reach the TCRdb copy of this immuneACCESS table, which keeps in-frame sequences only. Checked studies attribute under half of the gap to unresolved V genes and leave the rest unexplained. This sample gives about 58,000 clones in total; around 90% of them show up just once. The ten largest clonotypes hold less than 11% of the sample. The time point tag for this specimen amounts to: cycle 2 day 1 (C2D1) of nivolumab. Every trial patient had relapsed after autologous stem cell transplantation, and cohorts A, B and C differed in prior brentuximab vedotin exposure. The sample in question was peripheral blood mononuclear cells (PBMCs), obtained before the second cycle of nivolumab. These receptors were obtained from a human donor with classical Hodgkin lymphoma.

This clone turned up a few times. The chain links TRBV30 to TRBJ2-1, with D perhaps TRBD1 (6 bases). This CDR3 region has 12 residues. V was clipped by 2 bases and J by 9 bases, with 11 bases between them. Germline values: CDR1 GTSNPN, CDR2 SVGIG (reference sequence). The CDR3 region is CAWSYGQLEQFF. The DNA for the CDR3 is TGTGCCTGGAGTTACGGACAGCTTGAGCAGTTCTTC. The whole variable domain, filled in from reference TRBV30 and TRBJ2-1, reads SQTIHQWPATLVQPVGSPLSLECTVEGTSNPNLYWYRQAAGRGLQLLFYSVGIGQISSEVPQNLSASRPQDRQFILSSKKLLLSDSGFYLCAWSYGQLEQFFGPGTRLTVL.

This chain connects TRBV5-4 to TRBJ2-1; TRBD2 matches 10 bases. The germline gives CDR1 SGHNT, CDR2 YYREEE (reference sequence). V trimming: 5 bases; J trimming: 6 bases; junction bases outside the gene matches: 11. The CDR3 length is 16 residues. In DNA form, the CDR3 reads TGTGCCAGCAGAGCCTGGAGCGGGAGGGGGGTCAATGAGCAGTTCTTC. Encoded protein: CASRAWSGRGVNEQFF.

The chain uses TRBV27 and TRBJ2-2; the D gene is possibly TRBD2 (5 bases). CDR1 and CDR2 from the germline V gene are MNHEY and SMNVEV (reference sequence). The CDR3 spans 15 residues. Trimming stripped 3 bases from V and 6 bases from J, with 14 bases between. CDR3 nucleotides: TGTGCCAGCAGTTTCACTCCTGACTACGCCGGGGAGCTGTTTTTT. Protein sequence: CASSFTPDYAGELFF.

This sequence joins TRBV21-1 and TRBJ1-2; no DNA check was done on the table's D call, TRBD1. TRBV21-1 is designated a pseudogene. The CDR3 consists of 14 residues. Written as DNA, the CDR3 is TGTGCCAGCAGCAAATCTCCAGGGGGCTATGGCTACACCTTC. Protein product: CASSKSPGGYGYTF.

Judged by abundance, this clone is medium-sized. CDR3 DNA: TGTGCCAGCAGGAAAGCGGGAGTTGGCACAGATACGCAGTATTTT. This translates into CASRKAGVGTDTQYF. The chain combines TRBV9 with TRBJ2-3; 8 bases align to TRBD2. The V gene end was trimmed by 5 bases and the J gene end by 1 base; junction bases not matched to a gene: 6. CDR3 length: 15 amino acids. The V gene's germline CDR1 is SGDLS and CDR2 YYNGEE. The whole variable domain, remainder taken from reference TRBV9 and TRBJ2-3, is DSGVTQTPKHLITATGQRVTLRCSPRSGDLSVYWYQQSLDQGLQFLIQYYNGEERAKGNILERFSAQQFPDLHSELNLSSLELGDSALYFCASRKAGVGTDTQYFGPGTRLTVL.

The chain uses TRBV9 and TRBJ1-4; possible D gene TRBD1, 6 bases. V was cut by 0 bases and J by 7 bases, with 13 bases left in between. This CDR3 is 15 amino acids long. Per the germline V gene, CDR1 is SGDLS and CDR2 is YYNGEE. CDR3 nucleotide sequence: TGTGCCAGCAGCGTAGACGGACAGTGGGGTGAAAAACTGTTTTTT. It is translated as CASSVDGQWGEKLFF.

The chain uses TRBV14 and TRBJ2-3; 13 positions agree with TRBD2. Looked up from germline, CDR1 is SGHDN and CDR2 is FVKESK. J lost 5 bases, V lost 3 bases, and 8 bases had no gene match. This CDR3 has 17 amino acids. As DNA, the CDR3 is TGTGCCAGCAGCCACCAGACTAGCGGGAGGCCTGGAGATACGCAGTATTTT. It specifies CASSHQTSGRPGDTQYF.

This clone has a single count. The chain joins TRBV4-1 to TRBJ2-5; 9 nucleotides line up with TRBD1. The CDR3 extends over 16 amino acids. The germline V gene encodes CDR1 MGHRA and CDR2 YSYEKL. After removal of 3 bases from V and 5 bases from J, the junction contained 10 bases not matched to a gene. The CDR3: CASSHLPGQGSETQYF. The DNA of the CDR3 is TGCGCCAGCAGCCACCTACCGGGACAGGGCTCGGAGACCCAGTACTTC.

This chain connects TRBV7-9 to TRBJ1-1; D not resolved. Per germline, CDR1 SEHNR and CDR2 FQNEAQ (reference sequence). The CDR3 runs to 13 residues. V was cut by 7 bases and J by 0 bases, with 9 bases left in between. CDR3 residues: CASTLALNTEAFF. For the CDR3, the DNA is TGTGCCAGCACCCTCGCGTTGAACACTGAAGCTTTCTTT.

The chain has TRBV29-1 and TRBJ2-7; D might be TRBD1 or TRBD2, each matching 6 bases. V shed 0 bases and J shed 2 bases, with 14 bases lying between them. The CDR3 contains 15 residues. Per germline, CDR1 SQVTM and CDR2 ANQGSEA. Here the CDR3 DNA reads TGCAGCGTTGAAGATACAGGGACTTCCGCCTACGAGCAGTACTTC. It encodes CSVEDTGTSAYEQYF.

The V and J genes are TRBV4-3 and TRBJ1-2; no firm D call. Germline lookup yields CDR1 LGHNA and CDR2 YSLEER. The V end lost 0 bases, the J end lost 8 bases, and 16 bases lay between the germline ends. The CDR3 extends over 15 amino acids. CDR3: CASSQDAAGPRGYTF. In nucleotides, the CDR3 is TGCGCCAGCAGCCAAGATGCGGCTGGACCCAGGGGCTACACCTTC.

The chain uses TRBV10-3 and TRBJ2-1, with 10 bases fitting TRBD2. Germline CDR1 and CDR2: ENHRY and SYGVKD. The CDR3 has 13 residues. J lost 6 bases, V lost 9 bases, and 5 bases had no gene match. The DNA for the CDR3 is TGTGCCATTCCGGGACTAGCGTCCAATGAGCAGTTCTTC. It yields the protein CAIPGLASNEQFF.

This clone appeared once. V is TRBV20-1 and J is TRBJ1-1; D is ambiguous. Germline loops: CDR1 DFQATT, CDR2 SNEGSKA (reference sequence). The CDR3 is made up of 11 amino acids. Trimming took 3 bases from V and 0 from J, leaving 2 bases between them. The CDR3 spells CSASLNTEAFF. As DNA, the CDR3 is TGCAGTGCTAGCCTGAACACTGAAGCTTTCTTT.

This clone is medium-sized. At one end, the junction sequence differs from germline, possibly due to a read error. The V and J genes are TRBV27 and TRBJ2-7; 7 nucleotides agree with TRBD1. The V gene's germline CDR1 is MNHEY and CDR2 SMNVEV (reference sequence). CDR3 length: 13 residues. The CDR3 here is CATRTGASNEQYF. As DNA, the CDR3 is TGTGCCACGCGTACAGGGGCCTCCAACGAGCAGTACTTC.

This chain links TRBV10-3 with TRBJ1-5, with 7 nucleotides matching TRBD1. The CDR3 has 15 amino acids. Germline V CDR1 and CDR2: ENHRY, SYGVKD. Losses at the gene ends were 2 bases for V and 4 bases for J; bases not matched to a gene: 5. As DNA, the CDR3 is TGTGCCATCAGTGAGGGTGACAGGGAGAATCAGCCCCAGCATTTT. Encoded protein: CAISEGDRENQPQHF.

This chain joins TRBV6-1 and TRBJ2-7; D is unclear. The ends were cut back, 3 bases at V and 1 base at J, with 10 bases in the middle. This CDR3 has 14 residues. CDR1 is MNHNS and CDR2 is SASEGT in the germline V gene. This CDR3 is CASSEIAGSYEQYF. The CDR3 coding sequence is TGTGCCAGCAGTGAGATTGCAGGATCCTACGAGCAGTACTTC.

The V gene is TRBV7-2, the J gene TRBJ2-1; D may be TRBD2 (6 bases). V lost 3 bases and J 6 bases, leaving 15 bases between the germline ends. Germline CDR1 reads SGHTA; CDR2 reads FQGNSA. The CDR3 has 15 residues. In DNA, the CDR3 is TGTGCCAGCAGCTTGCGCGGGACGAACGGCAATGAGCAGTTCTTC. Protein: CASSLRGTNGNEQFF.

The chain joins TRBV7-4 to TRBJ2-7, with 7 bases that match TRBD2. Germline-derived CDR1 and CDR2 are SGHVT and SQSDAQ. J was trimmed by 6 bases and V by 1 base; bases with no gene match: 9. The CDR3 is 15 residues long. The CDR3 region has the DNA TGTGCCAGCAGCTTAGTAGGACTAGAAGCGGTCGAGCAGTACTTC. This sequence encodes CASSLVGLEAVEQYF.

J is TRBJ1-6 and V is TRBV10-3; no clear D. The V and J ends lost 4 bases and 9 bases respectively, with 10 bases between them. The CDR3 spans 13 residues. Germline values: CDR1 ENHRY, CDR2 SYGVKD. The CDR3, as DNA: TGTGCCATCAGTGGGTCCAACTCTTCACCCCTCCACTTT. This translates into CAISGSNSSPLHF.

The chain couples TRBV5-4 to TRBJ1-3; no reliable D call. There are 13 residues in the CDR3. Looked up from germline, CDR1 is SGHNT and CDR2 is YYREEE (reference sequence). Trimming removed 4 bases at V and 0 bases at J, with 5 bases between. This chain's CDR3 is CASSPDSGNTIYF. The CDR3 DNA is TGTGCCAGCAGCCCGGACTCTGGAAACACCATATATTTT.

The chain recombines TRBV6-5 with TRBJ1-4; 7 bases are a match to TRBD1. Germline assignment: CDR1 MNHEY and CDR2 SVGAGI. There are 15 residues in the CDR3. Trimming cost V 0 bases and J 8 bases; bases outside gene matches: 6. The CDR3 DNA sequence: TGTGCCAGCAGTTACTCTGCAGGGGGAGGAGAAAAACTGTTTTTT. It translates to CASSYSAGGGEKLFF.

The chain couples TRBV28 to TRBJ2-3; 9 bases are a match to TRBD1. Germline loops: CDR1 MDHEN, CDR2 SYDVKM. The J segment lost 1 base and the V segment lost 4 bases, leaving 3 bases of the junction unmatched. CDR3 length: 15 amino acids. DNA for the CDR3: TGTGCCAGCAGTTGGGACAGGGTACGCACAGATACGCAGTATTTT. It translates to CASSWDRVRTDTQYF.

The chain recombines TRBV25-1 with TRBJ2-7; 10 nucleotides line up with TRBD1. The CDR3 runs 15 residues. The germline CDR1 and CDR2 sequences are MGHDK and SYGVNS. V trimming: 7 bases; J trimming: 1 base; junction bases outside the gene matches: 7. The DNA for the CDR3 is TGTGCCAGCACCCCGGGACAGGGGTATTCCTACGAGCAGTACTTC. Translated: CASTPGQGYSYEQYF.

This clone occurred once. The chain uses TRBV25-1 and TRBJ2-3; no reliable D call. Germline V gene lookup returns CDR1 MGHDK and CDR2 SYGVNS. The CDR3 spans 16 residues. V was shortened by 1 base and J by 0 bases, with 11 bases between the two germline ends. CDR3: CASSEFGFSSTDTQYF. In nucleotides, the CDR3 is TGTGCCAGCAGTGAATTTGGCTTCTCTAGCACAGATACGCAGTATTTT.

The V call is TRBV7-6, the J call TRBJ1-1; no firm D call. CDR3 length equals 13 residues. The germline V gene encodes CDR1 SGHVS and CDR2 FNYEAQ. Trimming removed 2 bases from V and 0 bases from J, with 4 bases in between. The CDR3 here is CASSLWVNTEAFF. The CDR3 DNA reads TGTGCCAGCAGCTTATGGGTGAACACTGAAGCTTTCTTT.

The chain has TRBV19 and TRBJ2-3; D remains ambiguous. Germline-derived CDR1 and CDR2 are LNHDA and SQIVND (reference sequence). V dropped 6 bases and J dropped 0 bases, with 16 bases sitting between them. CDR3 size: 16 residues. CDR3 sequence: CASRRSRSPSTDTQYF. As DNA, the CDR3 is TGTGCCAGTAGGAGATCAAGGTCACCCAGCACAGATACGCAGTATTTT.

In its sample, this clone was seen once. V gene TRBV11-2 combines with J gene TRBJ1-1; no clear D. CDR1 is SGHAT, CDR2 FQNNGV, per germline. The length of the CDR3 is 15 residues. V was shortened by 5 bases and J by 1 base, with 14 bases between the two germline ends. The CDR3 sequence: CASSASGEWNTEAFF. As DNA, the CDR3 is TGTGCCAGCAGCGCGAGTGGAGAATGGAACACTGAAGCTTTCTTT.